The clone carrying this T cell receptor beta chain has a count of ten or more. Its antigen is not known. TCRdb passed the 5' RACE reads through MiXCR, listing each CDR3 protein once. The sample has 200,000 to 300,000 distinct CDR3 sequences, 15% to 20% seen once. The sample comes from a study of T-cell memory formation after mild COVID-19. Study results and limitations: CM and EM subsets held most contracting CD4+ clones; EMRA held CD8+ ones.

Between the trimmed V and J ends, which lost 3 bases and 3 bases, there was a span of 18 bases. Germline CDR1 LGHDT, CDR2 YNNKEL (reference sequence). The CDR3 loop spans 16 amino acids. The receptor comes from a man aged 18-30 years who had mild COVID-19 (a few samples of this study predate the infection). Cell type and time point are not known. This chain joins TRBV3-1 and TRBJ2-7; D possibly matches TRBD1 or TRBD2 (5 bases each). The sequencing sample was made of PBMCs or a T cell subset sorted from them (not recorded which). The CDR3 coding sequence is TGTGCCAGCAGCCAGGGACCGGGGTTCCTGCGCTACGAGCAGTACTTC. Its translation: CASSQGPGFLRYEQYF.